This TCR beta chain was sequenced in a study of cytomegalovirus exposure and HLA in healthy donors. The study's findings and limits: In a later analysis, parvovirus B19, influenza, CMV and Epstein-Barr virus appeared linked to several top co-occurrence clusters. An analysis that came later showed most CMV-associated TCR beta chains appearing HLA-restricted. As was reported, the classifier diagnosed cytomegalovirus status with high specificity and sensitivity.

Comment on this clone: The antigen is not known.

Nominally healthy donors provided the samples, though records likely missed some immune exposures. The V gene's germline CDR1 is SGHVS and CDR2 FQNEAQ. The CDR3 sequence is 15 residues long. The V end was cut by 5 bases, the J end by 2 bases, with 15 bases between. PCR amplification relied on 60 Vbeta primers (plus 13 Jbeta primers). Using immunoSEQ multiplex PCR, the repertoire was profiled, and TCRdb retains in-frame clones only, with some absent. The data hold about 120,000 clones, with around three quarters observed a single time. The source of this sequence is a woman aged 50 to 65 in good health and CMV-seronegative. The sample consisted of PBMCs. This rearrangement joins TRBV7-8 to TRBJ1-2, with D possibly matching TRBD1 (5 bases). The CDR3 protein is CASSPLAAGNYGYTF. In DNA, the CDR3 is TGTGCCAGCAGCCCCCTCGCGGCAGGGAACTATGGCTACACCTTC.